These T cell receptor beta chains were read from a single sample in a study of shared clonotypes between healthy human individuals. Generated by immunoSEQ multiplex PCR, the TCRdb table keeps only in-frame clones and is missing some. The profile covers 2 million to 2.5 million clones, with approximately 94% appearing a single time and less than 0.15% taken by the ten largest. Sequencing was carried out using naive CD4+ T cells sorted from blood. These TCRs come from a man between 18 and 29 years old in good health. Both conserved end residues are part of each CDR3. The order of the fields is clone size, CDR3 length, D gene, J gene, V gene, CDR3 DNA, CDR3 protein. A D gene is named only where the DNA matches it firmly. Only some rows state a clone size, as once, few, many or a class for expanded clones.

. | 13 | . | TRBJ1-5 | TRBV18 | TGTGCCAGCTCGCCAGGGGTCCGGCAGCCCCAGCATTTT | CASSPGVRQPQHF
. | 16 | . | TRBJ1-2 | TRBV29-1 | TGCAGCGTTGGAGACCCAGGGCAGGTCCTACGTAGCGGCTACACCTTC | CSVGDPGQVLRSGYTF
once | 13 | TRBD1 | TRBJ1-2 | TRBV7-3 | TGTGCCAGCAGCATAGGACAGGGCTATGGCTACACCTTC | CASSIGQGYGYTF
. | 15 | . | TRBJ2-7 | TRBV7-8 | TGTGCCAGCAGCTTAGTGACGGGCGACTCCTACGAGCAGTACTTC | CASSLVTGDSYEQYF
. | 14 | . | TRBJ2-3 | TRBV7-2 | TGTGCCAGCAGCCAGGGCGGAGGGACGGATACGCAGTATTTT | CASSQGGGTDTQYF
once | 14 | TRBD1 | TRBJ1-6 | TRBV7-2 | TGTGCCAGCAGCTTAGAGACAGGGTATTCACCCCTCCACTTT | CASSLETGYSPLHF
once | 15 | . | TRBJ2-3 | TRBV19 | TGTGCCAGTAGTATTATGGGGGGCCGGGTAGATACGCAGTATTTT | CASSIMGGRVDTQYF
. | 17 | TRBD1 | TRBJ1-5 | TRBV6-1 | TGTGCCAGCAGTGCGGGGACAGGCGGGGTAGGCAATCAGCCCCAGCATTTT | CASSAGTGGVGNQPQHF
. | 11 | . | TRBJ2-5 | TRBV20-1 | TGCAGTGCTGCCGCCCAAGAGACCCAGTACTTC | CSAAAQETQYF
. | 14 | TRBD1 | TRBJ2-3 | TRBV4-1 | TGCGCCAGCAGCCAGCAGGGGGTCACAGATACGCAGTATTTT | CASSQQGVTDTQYF
. | 15 | TRBD1 | TRBJ2-7 | TRBV15 | TGTGCCACCAGCTCACCGGACAGGGGGTTCATCGGGCAGTACTTC | CATSSPDRGFIGQYF
. | 11 | . | TRBJ1-2 | TRBV28 | TGTGCCGCGGCAGGGATCGGCGGCTACACCTTC | CAAAGIGGYTF
. | 13 | TRBD2 | TRBJ2-5 | TRBV6-1 | TGTGCCAGCAGTGCCGGGGGGGCGGAGACCCAGTACTTC | CASSAGGAETQYF
. | 15 | TRBD1 | TRBJ2-2 | TRBV5-1 | TGCGCCAGCAGAGGACAGGGGACAAACACCGGGGAGCTGTTTTTT | CASRGQGTNTGELFF
. | 17 | TRBD1 | TRBJ1-1 | TRBV5-1 | TGCGCCAGCAGCTCCCTCCCGACAGGGACGGGGAACACTGAAGCTTTCTTT | CASSSLPTGTGNTEAFF
. | 13 | . | TRBJ2-7 | TRBV28 | TGTGCCAGCAGTTTCCCGGACGCCTACGAGCAGTACTTC | CASSFPDAYEQYF
once | 13 | . | TRBJ1-6 | TRBV6-1 | TGTGCCAGCAGTACAGCTTATAATTCACCCCTCCACTTT | CASSTAYNSPLHF
once | 16 | . | TRBJ2-1 | TRBV10-1 | TGCGCCAGCAGTGAGTCTTTGGGGTTATCCTACAATGAGCAGTTCTTC | CASSESLGLSYNEQFF
. | 16 | . | TRBJ1-2 | TRBV5-4 | TGTGCCAGCGTCACGGATGGCGGGCCTACTAACTATGGCTACACCTTC | CASVTDGGPTNYGYTF
. | 16 | TRBD2 | TRBJ2-3 | TRBV2 | TGTGCCAGCAGAAGGGGTCTAGCGGGGGATCGAGATACGCAGTATTTT | CASRRGLAGDRDTQYF
. | 12 | . | TRBJ2-3 | TRBV25-1 | TGTGCCAGCAGTGCCCGATCAGATACGCAGTATTTT | CASSARSDTQYF
. | 14 | . | TRBJ1-4 | TRBV6-5 | TGTGCCAGCAGTTACAAGGGTCGCAATGAAAAACTGTTTTTT | CASSYKGRNEKLFF
. | 13 | . | TRBJ1-4 | TRBV30 | TGTGCCTGGAGCAGGCAGTCTAATGAAAAACTGTTTTTT | CAWSRQSNEKLFF
. | 13 | . | TRBJ1-5 | TRBV6-6 | TGTGCCAGCGGGTCTTATAGCAATCAGCCCCAGCATTTT | CASGSYSNQPQHF
. | 15 | TRBD2 | TRBJ2-1 | TRBV4-3 | TGCGCCAGCAGCCGGAACCCGGGACTAGCAGATGAGCAGTTCTTC | CASSRNPGLADEQFF
. | 15 | TRBD1 | TRBJ2-1 | TRBV30 | TGTGCCTGGATCGGACAGGGGGCCTCCTACAATGAGCAGTTCTTC | CAWIGQGASYNEQFF
. | 13 | . | TRBJ2-7 | TRBV5-1 | TGCGCCAGCAGCTTCGGCTCTATGGGCGAGCAGTACTTC | CASSFGSMGEQYF
. | 13 | . | TRBJ2-7 | TRBV7-6 | TGTGCCAGCAGCTTACCCCCGTCCTACGAGCAGTACTTC | CASSLPPSYEQYF